This T cell receptor (beta chain) stems from a study of Graves' ophthalmopathy and Graves' hyperthyroidism. Study at large: At the time of initial diagnosis and before any treatment, peripheral blood was collected. Study-wide points: Ophthalmopathy and stable hyperthyroidism were discriminated by a 13-signature model, with roughly 88% sensitivity and about 84% specificity. Blood also contained most of the expanded thyroid clonotypes above 0.001 frequency. Ophthalmopathy progression predictions by the model showed about 79% specificity and approximately 67% sensitivity.

As concerns this clonotype: What it recognizes is unknown.

The study amplified TCR beta CDR3 regions using RNA transcripts. RT-PCR in the first round used HTBI primers; a second-round multiplex PCR followed. TCRdb called the multiplex PCR reads again in MiXCR, with one record for every CDR3 protein. Of about 660,000 distinct CDR3 sequences listed, 35% to 50% are singletons. This clonotype was sampled from an adult man with Graves' ophthalmopathy. Sequencing input: peripheral blood.

CDR3 residues: CASSPQVAGGGDTQYF. As DNA, the CDR3 is TGTGCCAGCAGCCCACAGGTAGCGGGGGGGGGAGATACGCAGTATTTT. V usage is TRBV14 and J usage is TRBJ2-3, with 11 positions matching TRBD2. V lost 4 bases to trimming and J lost 5 bases; unmatched junction nucleotides: 8. From germline, CDR1 is SGHDN and CDR2 FVKESK. The length of the CDR3 is 16 residues.